This T cell receptor (beta chain) is from a study of blood T cell repertoires in COVID-19. On the study more broadly: From T cells, B-cell-depleted T cells, or PBMCs came the material, which was cDNA or gDNA.

How the authors handled the data: Counts of nucleated cells, estimated from reference gene primer amplification, were obtained. Method: immunoSEQ multiplex PCR; TCRdb's copy keeps in-frame clones and lacks some. The D gene and trimming were derived from the DNA, and the V and J assignments and clone size from that table. Here the sample spans around 130,000 clones, approximately 87% being singletons. CDR3 length equals 16 residues. V lost 9 bases to trimming and J lost 5 bases, with 21 bases between them. Germline assignment: CDR1 KGHDR and CDR2 SFDVKD. This sequence originates from a man between 60 and 75 years old with acute or convalescent COVID-19. Sequencing was carried out using peripheral blood. The chain combines TRBV24-1 with TRBJ2-2, with a possible D match to TRBD1 (6 bases). The CDR3 sequence: CATSAITGKGTGELFF. In DNA form, the CDR3 reads TGTGCCACCTCTGCAATAACAGGGAAAGGTACCGGGGAGCTGTTTTTT.